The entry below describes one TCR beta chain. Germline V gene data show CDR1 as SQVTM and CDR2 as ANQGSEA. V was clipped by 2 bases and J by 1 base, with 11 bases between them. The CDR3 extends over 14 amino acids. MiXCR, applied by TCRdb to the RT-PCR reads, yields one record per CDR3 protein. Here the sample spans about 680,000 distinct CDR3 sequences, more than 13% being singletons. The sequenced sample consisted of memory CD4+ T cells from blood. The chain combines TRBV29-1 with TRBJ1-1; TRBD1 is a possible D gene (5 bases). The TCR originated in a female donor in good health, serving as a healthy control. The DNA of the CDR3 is TGCAGCGTTGAATGGGGCGGATCGAACACTGAAGCTTTCTTT. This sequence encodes CSVEWGGSNTEAFF.